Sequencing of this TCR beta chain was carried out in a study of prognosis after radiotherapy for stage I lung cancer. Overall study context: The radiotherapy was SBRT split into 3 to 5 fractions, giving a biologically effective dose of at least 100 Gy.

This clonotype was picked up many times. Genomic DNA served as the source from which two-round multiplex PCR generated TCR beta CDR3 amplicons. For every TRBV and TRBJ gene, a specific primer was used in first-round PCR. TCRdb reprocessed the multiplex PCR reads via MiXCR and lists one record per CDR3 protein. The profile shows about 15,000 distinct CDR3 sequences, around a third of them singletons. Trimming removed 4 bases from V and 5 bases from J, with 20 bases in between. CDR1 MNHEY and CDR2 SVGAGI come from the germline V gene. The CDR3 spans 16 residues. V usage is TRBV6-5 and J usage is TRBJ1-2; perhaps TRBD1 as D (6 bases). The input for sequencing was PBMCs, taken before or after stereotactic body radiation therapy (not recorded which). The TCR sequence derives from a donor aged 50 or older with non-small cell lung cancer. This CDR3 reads CASSLRPRTEEYGYTF. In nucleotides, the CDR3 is TGTGCCAGCAGTTTGCGTCCGAGGACAGAGGAGTATGGCTACACCTTC.